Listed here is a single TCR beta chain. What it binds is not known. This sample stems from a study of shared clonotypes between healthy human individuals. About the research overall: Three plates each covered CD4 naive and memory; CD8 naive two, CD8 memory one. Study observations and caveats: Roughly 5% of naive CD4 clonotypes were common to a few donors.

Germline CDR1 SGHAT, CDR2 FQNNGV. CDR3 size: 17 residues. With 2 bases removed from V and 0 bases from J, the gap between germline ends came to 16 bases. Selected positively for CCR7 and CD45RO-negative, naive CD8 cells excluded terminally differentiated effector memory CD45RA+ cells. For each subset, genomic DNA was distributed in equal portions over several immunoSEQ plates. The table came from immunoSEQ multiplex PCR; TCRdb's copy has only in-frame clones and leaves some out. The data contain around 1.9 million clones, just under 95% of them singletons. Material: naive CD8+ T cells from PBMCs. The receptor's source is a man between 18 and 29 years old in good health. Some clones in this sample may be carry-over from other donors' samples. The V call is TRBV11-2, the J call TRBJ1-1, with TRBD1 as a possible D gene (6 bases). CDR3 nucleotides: TGTGCCAGCAGCTTATACGCCTTGGACAGCATGAACACTGAAGCTTTCTTT. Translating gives CASSLYALDSMNTEAFF.